These 3 T cell receptor beta chains share one sample of origin, sequenced in a study of T cell changes during pregnancy in multiple sclerosis. Here immunoSEQ multiplex PCR was the method, and the copy in TCRdb shows in-frame clones only, minus some. The repertoire has 110,000 or so clones, around 93% of them found once; the top ten carry less than 7.5%. Sequenced here: peripheral blood, sampled before pregnancy. The receptor source for this set is a female donor with multiple sclerosis, enrolled in a pregnancy study.

V is TRBV9 and J is TRBJ2-3; D is uncertain. Germline V gives CDR1 SGDLS, CDR2 YYNGEE. The CDR3 length is 17 residues. Trimming took off 0 bases at V and 0 bases at J, with 14 bases between the two ends. The CDR3 reads CASSVEFSRTSTDTQYF. CDR3 DNA sequence: TGTGCCAGCAGCGTAGAATTTAGCCGCACTAGCACAGATACGCAGTATTTT.

The chain has TRBV30 and TRBJ2-2; 12 bases match TRBD2. CDR3 length: 17 amino acids. CDR1 is GTSNPN and CDR2 is SVGIG in the germline V gene (reference sequence). V shed 3 bases and J 16 bases; nucleotides not matched to a gene: 21. The CDR3, as DNA: TGTGCCTGGAGGGGTAGACTAGCGGGAGTCAAAGGGACCCAGACGTTTTTT. The encoded protein is CAWRGRLAGVKGTQTFF.

The J gene is TRBJ1-1, the V gene TRBV5-4, with D maybe TRBD1 (5 bases). V was pared by 3 bases and J by 1 base, with 10 bases between. Germline CDR1 reads SGHNT; CDR2 reads YYREEE (reference sequence). CDR3 length equals 14 residues. The CDR3 spells CASSSRAPNTEAFF. Written as DNA, the CDR3 is TGTGCCAGCAGCTCCAGGGCTCCGAACACTGAAGCTTTCTTT.